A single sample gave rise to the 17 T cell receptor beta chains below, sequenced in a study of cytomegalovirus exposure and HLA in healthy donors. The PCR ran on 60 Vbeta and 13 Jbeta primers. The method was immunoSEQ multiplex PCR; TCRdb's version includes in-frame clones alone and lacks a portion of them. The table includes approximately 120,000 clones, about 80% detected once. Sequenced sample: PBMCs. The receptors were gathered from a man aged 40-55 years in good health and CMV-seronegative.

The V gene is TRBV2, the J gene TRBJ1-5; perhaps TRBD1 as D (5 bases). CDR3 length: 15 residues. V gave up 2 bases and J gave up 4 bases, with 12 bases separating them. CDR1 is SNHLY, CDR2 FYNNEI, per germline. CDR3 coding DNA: TGTGCCAGCAGTGAATTCGGCAGGGAAAATCAGCCCCAGCATTTT. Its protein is CASSEFGRENQPQHF.

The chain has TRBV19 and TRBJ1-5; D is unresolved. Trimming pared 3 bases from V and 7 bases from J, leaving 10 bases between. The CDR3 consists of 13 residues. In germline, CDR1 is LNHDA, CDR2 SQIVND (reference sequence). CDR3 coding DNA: TGTGCCAGTAGTATGGTCGCGGGCCAGCCCCAGCATTTT. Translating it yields CASSMVAGQPQHF.

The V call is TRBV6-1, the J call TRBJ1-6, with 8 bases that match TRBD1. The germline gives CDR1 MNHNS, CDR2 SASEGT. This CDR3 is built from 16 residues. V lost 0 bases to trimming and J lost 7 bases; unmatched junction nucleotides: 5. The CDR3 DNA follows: TGTGCCAGCAGTGAAGCGGTAGGACAGGGCAATTCACCCCTCCACTTT. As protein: CASSEAVGQGNSPLHF.

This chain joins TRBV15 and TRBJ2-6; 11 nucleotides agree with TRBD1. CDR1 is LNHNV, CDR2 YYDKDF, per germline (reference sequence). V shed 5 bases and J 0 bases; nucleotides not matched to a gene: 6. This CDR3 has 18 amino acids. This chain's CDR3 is CATSPGTGGNSGANVLTF. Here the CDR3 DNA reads TGTGCCACCAGCCCCGGGACAGGGGGTAACTCTGGGGCCAACGTCCTGACTTTC.

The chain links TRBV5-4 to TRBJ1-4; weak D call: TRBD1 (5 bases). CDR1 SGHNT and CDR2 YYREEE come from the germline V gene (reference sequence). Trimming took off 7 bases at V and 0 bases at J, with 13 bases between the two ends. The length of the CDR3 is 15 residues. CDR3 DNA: TGTGCCAGCGCCCCGGGGGTTGCAACTAATGAAAAACTGTTTTTT. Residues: CASAPGVATNEKLFF.

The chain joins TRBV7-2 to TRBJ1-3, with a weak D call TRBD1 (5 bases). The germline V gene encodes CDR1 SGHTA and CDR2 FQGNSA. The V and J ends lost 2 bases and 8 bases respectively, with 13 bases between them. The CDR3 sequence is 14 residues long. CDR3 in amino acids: CASSLRQGGDTIYF. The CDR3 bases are TGTGCCAGCAGCTTAAGGCAGGGTGGGGACACCATATATTTT.

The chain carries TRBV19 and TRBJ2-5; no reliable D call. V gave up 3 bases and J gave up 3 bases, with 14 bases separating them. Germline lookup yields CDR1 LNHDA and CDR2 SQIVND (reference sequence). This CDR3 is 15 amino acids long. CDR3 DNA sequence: TGTGCCAGTAGTATTGGCTTGGCAGTAAAAGAGACCCAGTACTTC. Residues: CASSIGLAVKETQYF.

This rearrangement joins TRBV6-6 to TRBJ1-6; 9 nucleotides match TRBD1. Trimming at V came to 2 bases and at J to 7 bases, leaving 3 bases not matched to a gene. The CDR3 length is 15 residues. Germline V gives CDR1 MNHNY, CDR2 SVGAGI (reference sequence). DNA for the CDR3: TGTGCCAGCAGTTACAGGGACAGGGTAAATTCACCCCTCCACTTT. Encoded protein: CASSYRDRVNSPLHF.

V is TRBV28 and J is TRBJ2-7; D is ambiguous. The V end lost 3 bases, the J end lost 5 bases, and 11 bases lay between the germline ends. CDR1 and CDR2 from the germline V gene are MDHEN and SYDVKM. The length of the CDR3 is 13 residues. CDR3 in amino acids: CASSLTLTNEQYF. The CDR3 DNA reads TGTGCCAGCAGTTTGACACTGACGAACGAGCAGTACTTC.

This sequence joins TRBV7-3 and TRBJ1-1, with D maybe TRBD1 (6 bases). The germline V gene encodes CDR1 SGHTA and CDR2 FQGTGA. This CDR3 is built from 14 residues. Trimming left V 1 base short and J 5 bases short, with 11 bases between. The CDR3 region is CASSLRGGGTEAFF. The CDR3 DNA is TGTGCCAGCAGCTTAAGGGGAGGGGGAACTGAAGCTTTCTTT.

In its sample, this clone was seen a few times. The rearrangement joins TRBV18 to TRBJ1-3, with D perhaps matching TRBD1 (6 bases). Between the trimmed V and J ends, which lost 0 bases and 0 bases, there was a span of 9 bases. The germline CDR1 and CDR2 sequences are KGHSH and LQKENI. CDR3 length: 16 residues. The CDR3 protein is CASSPPGGLSGNTIYF. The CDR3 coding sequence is TGTGCCAGCTCACCACCTGGGGGCCTCTCTGGAAACACCATATATTTT.

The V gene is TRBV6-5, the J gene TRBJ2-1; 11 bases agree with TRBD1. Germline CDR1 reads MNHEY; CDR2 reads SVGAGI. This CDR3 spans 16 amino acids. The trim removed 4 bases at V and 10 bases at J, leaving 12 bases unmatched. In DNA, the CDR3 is TGTGCCAGCAGTTTCCCGAGGACAGGGGGCGCAGAAGAGCAGTTCTTC. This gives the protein CASSFPRTGGAEEQFF.

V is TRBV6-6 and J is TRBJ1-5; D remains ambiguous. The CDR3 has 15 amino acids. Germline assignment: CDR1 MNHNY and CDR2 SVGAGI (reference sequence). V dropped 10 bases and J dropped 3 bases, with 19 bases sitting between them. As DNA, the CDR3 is TGTGCCACCATTGATATAACCGGGAACAATCAGCCCCAGCATTTT. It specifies CATIDITGNNQPQHF.

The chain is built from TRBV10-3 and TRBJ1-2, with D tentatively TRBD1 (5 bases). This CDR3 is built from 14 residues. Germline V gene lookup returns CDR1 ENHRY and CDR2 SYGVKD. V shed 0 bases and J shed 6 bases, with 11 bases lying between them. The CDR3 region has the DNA TGTGCCATCAGTGAGTCGGGGCAGGGTCATGGCTACACCTTC. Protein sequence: CAISESGQGHGYTF.

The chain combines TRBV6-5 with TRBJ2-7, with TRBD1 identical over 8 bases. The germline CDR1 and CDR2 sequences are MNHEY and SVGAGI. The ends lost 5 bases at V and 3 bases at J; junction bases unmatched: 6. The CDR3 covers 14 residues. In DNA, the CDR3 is TGTGCCAGCAGTACGGGACAGGAACTCTACGAGCAGTACTTC. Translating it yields CASSTGQELYEQYF.

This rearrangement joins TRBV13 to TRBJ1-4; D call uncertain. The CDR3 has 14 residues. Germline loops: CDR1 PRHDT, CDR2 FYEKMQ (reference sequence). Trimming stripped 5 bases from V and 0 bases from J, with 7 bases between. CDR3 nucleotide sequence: TGTGCCAGCAGCCTCGGAGCAACTAATGAAAAACTGTTTTTT. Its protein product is CASSLGATNEKLFF.

In DNA, the CDR3 is TGTGCCAGCAGCCACACTAACACACTGAACACCGGGGAGCTGTTTTTT. Its translation: CASSHTNTLNTGELFF. The rearrangement uses TRBV9 and TRBJ2-2; D is unclear. The V end lost 4 bases, the J end lost 1 base, and 14 bases lay between the germline ends. The CDR3 is 16 residues long. The germline CDR1 and CDR2 sequences are SGDLS and YYNGEE.